Detailed here is one T cell receptor beta chain. This clonotype showed up many times. Its antigen is currently not known. The input lacks base qualities; no much larger clone sits a single base away. From a lookup of the germline V gene, CDR1 and CDR2 are SGHTA and FQGNSA. V loses 5 bases, J loses 6 bases, and the germline ends lie 10 bases apart. Inclusive of the bounding cysteine and phenylalanine, the CDR3 is 12 residues long. Left in the record is the CDR3 DNA by itself, 36 bases read in frame from the first base. TCRdb shows the sequencer as Illumina HiSeq 1500. TCRdb took the public reads, trimmed them with fastp at Q25, ran MiXCR for clone calling and kept in-frame beta chains. Identical CDR3 proteins give one entry, which carries the most common genes and DNA. The sample includes 310,000 or so distinct CDR3 sequences, with 9.6% observed a single time. Approximately 2.4% of the sample is taken by the ten largest.

The source of the sample is a study of T cell repertoires in cytomegalovirus infection (dated by TCRdb to about 2019). Looking at the study overall: Because public TCR beta signatures pointed to carriage of CMV infection together with the matching HLA type, the HLA type of each donor mattered for the analysis. Points the paper makes about the study in general: Carriers of CMV infection plus the relevant HLA type were discriminated by the cumulative frequency of public TCR beta family members in the study cohort and in an independent roughly 320-donor cohort. The ex vivo response was dominated by HLA-C-restricted CMV-specific TCR beta clonotypes, which also provided the single most frequent clonotype in two of eight donors.

The sequence was obtained from a human donor in good health (CMV status not recorded). Some clones in this sample may be carry-over from other donors' samples. The rearranged segments are TRBV7-2 and TRBJ1-2; the D gene is possibly TRBD1, with 5 bases matching. Input material: PBMCs. CDR3 sequence: CASSPGMNGYTF. The nucleotides are TGTGCCAGCAGCCCAGGGATGAATGGCTACACCTTC.